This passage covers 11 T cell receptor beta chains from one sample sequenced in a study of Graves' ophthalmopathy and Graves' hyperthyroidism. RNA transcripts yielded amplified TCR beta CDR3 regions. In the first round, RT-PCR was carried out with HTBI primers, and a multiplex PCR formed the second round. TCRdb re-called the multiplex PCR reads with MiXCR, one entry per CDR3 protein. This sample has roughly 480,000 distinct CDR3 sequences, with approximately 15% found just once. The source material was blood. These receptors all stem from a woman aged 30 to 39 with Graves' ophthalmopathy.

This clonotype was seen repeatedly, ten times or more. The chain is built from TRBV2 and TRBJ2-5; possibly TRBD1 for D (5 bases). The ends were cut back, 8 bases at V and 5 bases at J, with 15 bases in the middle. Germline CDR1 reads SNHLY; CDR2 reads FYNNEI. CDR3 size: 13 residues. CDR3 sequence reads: CASVRGTRETQYF. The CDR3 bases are TGTGCCAGCGTAAGGGGTACACGTGAGACCCAGTACTTC.

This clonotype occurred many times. The CDR3 sequence is CASSQPTGTGNTEAFF. CDR3 nucleotide sequence: TGCGCCAGCAGCCAACCAACCGGGACGGGGAACACTGAAGCTTTCTTT. J is TRBJ1-1 and V is TRBV4-1; D may be TRBD1 (5 bases). The length of the CDR3 is 16 residues. The V end was cut by 2 bases, the J end by 1 base, with 14 bases between. CDR1 MGHRA and CDR2 YSYEKL come from the germline V gene.

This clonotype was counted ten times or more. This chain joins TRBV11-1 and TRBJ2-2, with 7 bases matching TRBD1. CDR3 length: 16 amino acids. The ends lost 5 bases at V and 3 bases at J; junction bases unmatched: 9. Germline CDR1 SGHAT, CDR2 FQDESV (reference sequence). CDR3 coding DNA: TGTGCCAGCAGCGTCGAGGGGGCCCCTTACACCGGGGAGCTGTTTTTT. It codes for CASSVEGAPYTGELFF. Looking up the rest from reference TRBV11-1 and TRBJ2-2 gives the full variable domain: EAEVAQSPRYKITEKSQAVAFWCDPISGHATLYWYRQILGQGPELLVQFQDESVVDDSQLPKDRFSAERLKGVDSTLKIQPAELGDSAMYLCASSVEGAPYTGELFFGEGSRLTVL.

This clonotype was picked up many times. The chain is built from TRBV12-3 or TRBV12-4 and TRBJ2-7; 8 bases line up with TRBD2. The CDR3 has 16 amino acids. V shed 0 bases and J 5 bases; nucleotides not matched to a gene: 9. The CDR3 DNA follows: TGTGCCAGCAGTTTAGCGCTAACGGGGGGGCAGCACGAGCAGTACTTC. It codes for CASSLALTGGQHEQYF.

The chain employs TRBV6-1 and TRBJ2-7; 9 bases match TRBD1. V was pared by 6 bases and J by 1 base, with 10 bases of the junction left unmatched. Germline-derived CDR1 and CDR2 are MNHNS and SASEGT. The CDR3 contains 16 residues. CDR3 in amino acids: CASRPGSGTGSYEQYF. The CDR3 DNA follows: TGTGCCAGCAGGCCTGGGAGCGGGACAGGGTCCTACGAGCAGTACTTC.

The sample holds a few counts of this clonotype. The CDR3 sequence: CAWRSGGWTEAFF. The CDR3 DNA follows: TGTGCCTGGAGGTCAGGGGGGTGGACTGAAGCTTTCTTT. The J gene is TRBJ1-1, the V gene TRBV30, with TRBD1 matching 7 bases. CDR3 length equals 13 residues. Looked up from germline, CDR1 is GTSNPN and CDR2 is SVGIG (reference sequence). With 3 bases clipped from V and 5 bases from J, the junction kept 6 bases outside the gene matches. Complete variable domain (other parts from reference TRBV30 and TRBJ1-1): SQTIHQWPATLVQPVGSPLSLECTVEGTSNPNLYWYRQAAGRGLQLLFYSVGIGQISSEVPQNLSASRPQDRQFILSSKKLLLSDSGFYLCAWRSGGWTEAFFGQGTRLTVV.

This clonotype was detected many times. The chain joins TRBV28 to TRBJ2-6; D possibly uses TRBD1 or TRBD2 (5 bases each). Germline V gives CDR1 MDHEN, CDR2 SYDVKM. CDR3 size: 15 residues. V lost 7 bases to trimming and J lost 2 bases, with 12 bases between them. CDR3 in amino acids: CASTPMGAGANVLTF. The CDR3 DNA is TGTGCCAGCACCCCTATGGGGGCTGGGGCCAACGTCCTGACTTTC. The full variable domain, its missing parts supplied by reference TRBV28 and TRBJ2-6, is DVKVTQSSRYLVKRTGEKVFLECVQDMDHENMFWYRQDPGLGLRLIYFSYDVKMKEKGDIPEGYSVSREKKERFSLILESASTNQTSMYLCASTPMGAGANVLTFGAGSRLTVL.

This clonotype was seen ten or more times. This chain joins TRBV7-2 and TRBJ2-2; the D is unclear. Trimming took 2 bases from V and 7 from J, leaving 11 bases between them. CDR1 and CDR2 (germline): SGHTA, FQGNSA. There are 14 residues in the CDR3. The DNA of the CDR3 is TGTGCCAGCAGCTTAATTGTCGTGCACGGGGAGCTGTTTTTT. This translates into CASSLIVVHGELFF.

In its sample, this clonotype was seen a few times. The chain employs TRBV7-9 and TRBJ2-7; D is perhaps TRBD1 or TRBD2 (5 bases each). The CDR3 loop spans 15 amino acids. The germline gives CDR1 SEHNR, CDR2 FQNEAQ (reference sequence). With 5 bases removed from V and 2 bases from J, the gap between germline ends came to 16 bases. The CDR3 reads CASSKVGVKTYEQYF. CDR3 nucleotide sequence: TGTGCCAGCAGCAAAGTGGGGGTTAAGACCTACGAGCAGTACTTC.

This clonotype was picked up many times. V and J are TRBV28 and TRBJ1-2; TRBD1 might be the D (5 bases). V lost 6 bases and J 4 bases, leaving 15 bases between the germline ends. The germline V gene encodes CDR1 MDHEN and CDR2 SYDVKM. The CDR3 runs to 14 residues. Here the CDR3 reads CASSLTVLAYGYTF. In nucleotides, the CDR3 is TGTGCCAGCAGCCTGACAGTTTTAGCCTATGGCTACACCTTC.

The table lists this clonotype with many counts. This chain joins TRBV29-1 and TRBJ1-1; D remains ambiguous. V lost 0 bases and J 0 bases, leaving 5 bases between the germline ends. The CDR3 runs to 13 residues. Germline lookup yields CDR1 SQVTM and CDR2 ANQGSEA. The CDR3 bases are TGCAGCGTTGAAGATCCCGTGAACACTGAAGCTTTCTTT. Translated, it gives CSVEDPVNTEAFF.